These T cell receptor beta chains were read from a single sample in a study of PD-1 blockade in classical Hodgkin lymphoma. Measured with immunoSEQ multiplex PCR; TCRdb has only the in-frame clones, and not every one. The sample shows some 50,000 clones, around 70% of them seen only once. The material sequenced was peripheral blood mononuclear cells (PBMCs), taken at baseline. These receptors were obtained from a human donor with classical Hodgkin lymphoma. The CDR3 runs from the conserved cysteine through the conserved F or W. The D gene is left open where the match is weak. Expanded clones get a size class; other rows say once, few or many, or leave the size out.

J,size,D,V,DNA,CDR3
TRBJ2-3,-,TRBD1,TRBV10-3,TGTGCCATCAGTACAGTACAGGGGGATACGCAGTATTTT,CAISTVQGDTQYF
TRBJ1-5,-,TRBD1,TRBV19,TGTGCCAGTAGCGGACAGGGGGGCTTCAATCAGCCCCAGCATTTT,CASSGQGGFNQPQHF
TRBJ2-5,-,-,TRBV6-5,TGTGCCAGCGAAACTAGTTTCGGGACCCAGTACTTC,CASETSFGTQYF
TRBJ1-1,-,-,TRBV9,TGTGCCAGCAGCTGGGGAGACGGGGGGAACACTGAAGCTTTCTTT,CASSWGDGGNTEAFF
TRBJ1-1,-,-,TRBV7-6,TGTGCCAGCCGGGGTGAGAACACTGAAGCTTTCTTT,CASRGENTEAFF
TRBJ1-1,few,-,TRBV2,TGTGCCAGCAGACTCTCCCTTCTACTTTCAGCTTTCTTT,CASRLSLLLSAFF
TRBJ2-1,once,TRBD1,TRBV19,TGTGCCAGTAGTATACAGGGGGTAGTCGACAATGAGCAGTTCTTC,CASSIQGVVDNEQFF
TRBJ1-1,-,-,TRBV9,TGTGCCAGCAGCGTAGGGCCCATGAACACTGAAGCTTTCTTT,CASSVGPMNTEAFF
TRBJ1-1,few,-,TRBV2,TGTGCCAGCAATACAGGGAGCAACACTGAAGCTTTCTTT,CASNTGSNTEAFF
TRBJ1-2,-,-,TRBV9,TGTGCCAGCAGCGGTATAGGTGACTATGGCTACACCTTC,CASSGIGDYGYTF
TRBJ1-2,-,TRBD1,TRBV29-1,TGCAGCGTTGGGGACAGCGGCTACACCTTC,CSVGDSGYTF
TRBJ2-5,-,TRBD2,TRBV5-1,TGCGCCAGCAGCTTTCAAGCGGGGACCCAAGAGACCCAGTACTTC,CASSFQAGTQETQYF
TRBJ2-7,once,-,TRBV15,TGTGCCACCAGCAGAGACTACGTTGAAGGGGTAAACTTC,CATSRDYVEGVNF
TRBJ1-1,-,-,TRBV7-3,TGTGCCAGCAGCTCGGTGAACACTGAAGCTTTCTTT,CASSSVNTEAFF
TRBJ1-3,-,-,TRBV2,TGTGCCAGCAGTGAAAGCCTTACAAGCTCTGGAAACACCATATATTTT,CASSESLTSSGNTIYF
TRBJ1-2,-,TRBD1,TRBV6-5,TGTGCCAGCAGACCGGGACAGGGGTACTATGGCTACACCTTC,CASRPGQGYYGYTF
TRBJ2-3,-,-,TRBV5-5,TGTGCCAGCAGCTTGGGTAGCGGAAGCACAGATACGCAGTATTTT,CASSLGSGSTDTQYF
TRBJ2-1,-,-,TRBV14,TGTGCCAGCACCCGTCTCTCGGCTTCGTCCTACAATGAGCAGTTCTTC,CASTRLSASSYNEQFF
TRBJ2-7,-,-,TRBV18,TGTGCCAGCTCACCGTCGAGAGGGGAGCAGTACTTC,CASSPSRGEQYF
TRBJ2-1,few,-,TRBV21-1,TGTGCCAGCAGCAAAGAGGCTAGCGGTGACAATGAGCAGTTCTTC,CASSKEASGDNEQFF
TRBJ2-1,-,TRBD2,TRBV12-5,TGTGCTAGTGGTTTAAGACTAGCGGGGGGCAATGAGCAGTTCTTC,CASGLRLAGGNEQFF
TRBJ2-3,few,TRBD2,TRBV5-4,TGTGCCAGCAGCCAGGGACTAGCGGGACCCACAGATACGCAGTATTTT,CASSQGLAGPTDTQYF
TRBJ2-1,-,-,TRBV9,TGTGCCAGCAGCGTGTCCAGGGTTACGGATGAGCAGTTCTTC,CASSVSRVTDEQFF